Shown below are 21 T cell receptor beta chains from a single sample sequenced in a study of patients and donors after allogeneic stem cell transplantation. TCRdb independently ran MiXCR on the RT-PCR reads; one entry per CDR3 protein. The sample has about 4,000 distinct CDR3 sequences, roughly 24% seen once. The sequencing input was blood, either unsorted or a sorted T cell fraction (not recorded which). These TCRs come from a human donor who was either an allogeneic HSCT recipient or a stem cell or donor lymphocyte infusion donor (not recorded which). It is not recorded whose cells these are; they may come from a transplant donor.

The rearrangement joins TRBV11-1 to TRBJ1-2; D remains ambiguous. The germline V gene has CDR1 SGHAT and CDR2 FQDESV (reference sequence). This CDR3 has 13 amino acids. Trimming removed 1 base at V and 9 bases at J, with 12 bases between. CDR3 sequence (DNA): TGTGCCAGCAGCTTAGAAAACAAAGGGAGCTACACCTTC. Translation gives CASSLENKGSYTF.

This clonotype has a handful of counts. The chain links TRBV12-3 or TRBV12-4 to TRBJ2-2, with 9 bases identical to TRBD2. This CDR3 has 15 amino acids. Germline trimming cut 6 bases from V and 7 bases from J; bases unmatched to any gene: 9. CDR3 DNA sequence: TGTGCCAGCAGGGCCCCAGGGACTAGCTTCGGGGAGCTGTTTTTT. This translates into CASRAPGTSFGELFF.

V is TRBV20-1 and J is TRBJ2-5; D is unclear. Trimming cost V 3 bases and J 4 bases, with 9 bases left between them. Germline CDR1 reads DFQATT; CDR2 reads SNEGSKA (reference sequence). The CDR3 has 12 residues. This CDR3 is CSASARGETQYF. In DNA form, the CDR3 reads TGCAGTGCTAGTGCTAGAGGAGAGACCCAGTACTTC.

This clonotype has more than one count but fewer than ten. The chain couples TRBV14 to TRBJ2-2; 7 bases are a match to TRBD1. Germline CDR1 SGHDN, CDR2 FVKESK. The CDR3 length is 15 residues. V was clipped by 7 bases and J by 4 bases; unmatched bases: 9. The CDR3 DNA reads TGTGCCAGCAAACTCACACAGGGGACCACCGGGGAGCTGTTTTTT. Residues: CASKLTQGTTGELFF.

The V call is TRBV7-6, the J call TRBJ2-7; TRBD2 matches 11 bases. CDR1 is SGHVS, CDR2 FNYEAQ, per germline. J lost 7 bases, V lost 5 bases, and 10 bases had no gene match. The CDR3 length is 15 residues. CDR3 DNA sequence: TGTGCCAGCAGCCCTGAACTAGCGGGAGCTGGGGAGCAGTACTTC. This sequence encodes CASSPELAGAGEQYF.

CDR3 loop: CASSRSGQEDMNTEAFF. DNA for the CDR3: TGTGCCAGCAGCCGTAGTGGACAGGAAGACATGAACACTGAAGCTTTCTTT. The gene calls are TRBV11-1 and TRBJ1-1, with TRBD1 matching 7 bases. The CDR3 extends over 17 amino acids. The V gene end was trimmed by 5 bases and the J gene end by 0 bases; junction bases not matched to a gene: 12. Germline lookup yields CDR1 SGHAT and CDR2 FQDESV (reference sequence). The complete variable domain, with remaining parts taken from reference TRBV11-1 and TRBJ1-1, reads EAEVAQSPRYKITEKSQAVAFWCDPISGHATLYWYRQILGQGPELLVQFQDESVVDDSQLPKDRFSAERLKGVDSTLKIQPAELGDSAMYLCASSRSGQEDMNTEAFFGQGTRLTVV.

By share, this clonotype ranks as medium-sized. J is TRBJ1-3 and V is TRBV10-1; D remains ambiguous. There are 14 residues in the CDR3. Germline V CDR1 and CDR2: WNHNN, SYGVQD (reference sequence). V dropped 6 bases and J dropped 0 bases, with 9 bases sitting between them. For the CDR3, the DNA is TGCGCCAGCAGAACATCTGGCTCTGGAAACACCATATATTTT. Its protein is CASRTSGSGNTIYF.

The J gene is TRBJ2-1, the V gene TRBV7-7; possible D gene TRBD1, 5 bases. Germline V gene lookup returns CDR1 SSHAT and CDR2 FNYEAQ (reference sequence). The CDR3 length is 15 residues. Trimming removed 5 bases at V and 5 bases at J, with 16 bases between. The CDR3 nucleotides read TGTGCCAGCAGCCCGACAGCGTCGTACGACAATGAGCAGTTCTTC. It specifies CASSPTASYDNEQFF.

By share, this clonotype ranks as large. This chain connects TRBV12-3 or TRBV12-4 to TRBJ2-5; D is unresolved. This CDR3 region has 13 residues. V lost 4 bases, J lost 1 base, and 7 bases lay in between. The CDR3 DNA follows: TGTGCCAGCAGTTCCGGGCCCCAAGAGACCCAGTACTTC. Encoded protein: CASSSGPQETQYF.

This sequence joins TRBV7-2 and TRBJ2-2; 11 nucleotides align to TRBD1. V was clipped by 6 bases and J by 4 bases; unmatched bases: 4. From germline, CDR1 is SGHTA and CDR2 FQGNSA. There are 15 residues in the CDR3. The DNA of the CDR3 is TGTGCCAGCAGGCCCGGGACAGGGGGCACCGGGGAGCTGTTTTTT. The encoded protein is CASRPGTGGTGELFF.

There are a few counts of this clonotype. This sequence joins TRBV6-2 or TRBV6-3 and TRBJ2-1, with D possibly being TRBD1 (7 bases). CDR3 size: 18 residues. Trimming stripped 7 bases from V and 4 bases from J, with 26 bases between. CDR1 MNHEY and CDR2 SVGEGT come from the germline V gene. The CDR3 region is CASTGGGDNPIKYNEQFF. The CDR3 nucleotides are TGTGCCAGCACAGGGGGAGGTGACAACCCGATCAAATACAATGAGCAGTTCTTC.

The V and J genes are TRBV11-3 and TRBJ1-2; D call uncertain. Trimming cost V 0 bases and J 4 bases, with 12 bases left between them. CDR3 size: 15 residues. Germline values: CDR1 SGHNT, CDR2 YENEEA. CDR3 loop: CASSLDPSRAYGYTF. CDR3 nucleotide sequence: TGTGCCAGCAGCTTAGATCCTTCGCGCGCCTATGGCTACACCTTC. Full variable domain (remainder filled in from reference TRBV11-3 and TRBJ1-2): EAGVVQSPRYKIIEKKQPVAFWCNPISGHNTLYWYLQNLGQGPELLIRYENEEAVDDSQLPKDRFSAERLKGVDSTLKIQPAELGDSAVYLCASSLDPSRAYGYTFGSGTRLTVV.

The chain carries TRBV4-2 and TRBJ1-2; D unresolved. The CDR3 is 14 amino acids. The V and J ends lost 4 bases and 2 bases respectively, with 11 bases between them. In germline, CDR1 is LGHNA, CDR2 YNFKEQ. This CDR3 is CASSPLEGNYGYTF. The CDR3 DNA follows: TGTGCCAGCAGCCCTCTAGAGGGCAACTATGGCTACACCTTC.

This clonotype rates as medium-sized. This rearrangement joins TRBV12-3 or TRBV12-4 to TRBJ2-1; 7 positions match TRBD1. The CDR3 length is 13 residues. Trimming at V came to 6 bases and at J to 8 bases, leaving 7 bases not matched to a gene. CDR3 sequence reads: CASRGQPGDEQFF. As DNA, the CDR3 is TGTGCCAGCAGGGGACAGCCGGGCGATGAGCAGTTCTTC.

The chain combines TRBV4-2 with TRBJ2-2; D may be TRBD2 (5 bases). Germline CDR1 and CDR2: LGHNA and YNFKEQ. The CDR3 consists of 14 residues. Between the trimmed V and J ends, which lost 3 bases and 1 base, there was a span of 6 bases. CDR3 in DNA: TGTGCCAGCAGCCACGAGGGGAACACCGGGGAGCTGTTTTTT. Translating gives CASSHEGNTGELFF.

The V call is TRBV6-2 or TRBV6-3, the J call TRBJ2-1; 10 nucleotides line up with TRBD2. The J segment lost 5 bases and the V segment lost 0 bases, leaving 4 bases of the junction unmatched. From germline, CDR1 is MNHEY and CDR2 SVGEGT. The CDR3 contains 16 residues. The CDR3 loop reads CASSYSGLAINNEQFF. The CDR3 bases are TGTGCCAGCAGTTACTCGGGACTAGCGATTAACAATGAGCAGTTCTTC.

The rearrangement links TRBV7-2 to TRBJ2-4, with 7 bases aligning to TRBD1. Per the germline V gene, CDR1 is SGHTA and CDR2 is FQGNSA. The CDR3 runs to 14 residues. V lost 1 base and J lost 7; bases outside the gene matches: 4. The CDR3 reads CASSLGDSGNIQYF. The CDR3 DNA reads TGTGCCAGCAGCTTAGGGGACAGTGGCAACATTCAGTACTTC.

For the CDR3, the DNA is TGTGCCAGCAGTGAAAACAGAGAAAACATTCAGTACTTC. Translated: CASSENRENIQYF. The chain couples TRBV6-1 to TRBJ2-4; D is uncertain. The V and J ends lost 2 bases and 5 bases respectively, with 7 bases between them. CDR3 length: 13 amino acids. Germline values: CDR1 MNHNS, CDR2 SASEGT.

This clonotype came up a few times. The genes are TRBV10-3 and TRBJ1-6; D uncertain. The V gene lost 8 bases and the J gene lost 7 bases, with 9 bases spanning the gap. CDR1 and CDR2 (germline): ENHRY, SYGVKD. The CDR3 sequence is 12 residues long. CDR3 in amino acids: CAISRENSPLHF. The CDR3 region has the DNA TGTGCCATCTCGAGGGAGAATTCACCCCTCCACTTT.

A few counts support this clonotype. The chain is built from TRBV20-1 and TRBJ2-3, with D possibly being TRBD1 (6 bases). V shed 5 bases and J shed 2 bases, with 23 bases lying between them. The CDR3 contains 17 residues. Looked up from germline, CDR1 is DFQATT and CDR2 is SNEGSKA (reference sequence). The CDR3 nucleotides read TGCAGTGCTCTTGCCCCCGGTGGGGGCCGATCCACAGATACGCAGTATTTT. Residues: CSALAPGGGRSTDTQYF.

This clonotype has only a few counts. The chain couples TRBV4-2 to TRBJ2-3; the D call may be TRBD1 or TRBD2 (5 bases each). CDR1 LGHNA and CDR2 YNFKEQ come from the germline V gene. This CDR3 spans 16 amino acids. V was shortened by 5 bases and J by 0 bases, with 15 bases between the two germline ends. CDR3 nucleotide sequence: TGTGCCAGCAGCAGCTTATTAGGGACGAGCACAGATACGCAGTATTTT. Protein product: CASSSLLGTSTDTQYF.